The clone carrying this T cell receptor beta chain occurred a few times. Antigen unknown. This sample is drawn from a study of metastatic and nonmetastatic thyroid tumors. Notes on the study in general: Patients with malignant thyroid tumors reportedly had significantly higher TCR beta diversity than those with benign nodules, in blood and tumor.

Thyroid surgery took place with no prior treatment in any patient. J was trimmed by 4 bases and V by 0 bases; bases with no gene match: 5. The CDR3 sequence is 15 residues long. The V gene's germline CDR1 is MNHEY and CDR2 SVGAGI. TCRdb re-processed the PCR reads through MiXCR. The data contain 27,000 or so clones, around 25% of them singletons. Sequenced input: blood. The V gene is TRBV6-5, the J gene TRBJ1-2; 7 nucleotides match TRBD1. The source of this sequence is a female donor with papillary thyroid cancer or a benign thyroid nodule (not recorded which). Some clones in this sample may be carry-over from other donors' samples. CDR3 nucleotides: TGTGCCAGCAGTTACTCAAGGGGGCTGGGCTATGGCTACACCTTC. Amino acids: CASSYSRGLGYGYTF.